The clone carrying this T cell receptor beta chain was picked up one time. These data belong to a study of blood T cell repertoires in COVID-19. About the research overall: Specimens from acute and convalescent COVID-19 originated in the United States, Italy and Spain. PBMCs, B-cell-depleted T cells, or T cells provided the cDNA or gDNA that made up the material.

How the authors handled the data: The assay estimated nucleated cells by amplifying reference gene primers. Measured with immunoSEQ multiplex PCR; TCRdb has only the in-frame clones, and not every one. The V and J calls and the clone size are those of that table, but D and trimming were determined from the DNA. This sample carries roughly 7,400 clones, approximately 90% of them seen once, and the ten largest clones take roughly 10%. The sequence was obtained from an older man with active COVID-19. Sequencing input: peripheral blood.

CDR3 sequence: CASSQDSEADPSYEQYF. In DNA form, the CDR3 reads TGCGCCAGCAGCCAAGATTCGGAAGCGGACCCCTCCTACGAGCAGTACTTC. The chain recombines TRBV4-1 with TRBJ2-7; D possibly corresponds to TRBD2 (5 bases). Germline V gene lookup returns CDR1 MGHRA and CDR2 YSYEKL. The CDR3 is made up of 17 amino acids. V lost 0 bases to trimming and J lost 0 bases, with 15 bases between them.